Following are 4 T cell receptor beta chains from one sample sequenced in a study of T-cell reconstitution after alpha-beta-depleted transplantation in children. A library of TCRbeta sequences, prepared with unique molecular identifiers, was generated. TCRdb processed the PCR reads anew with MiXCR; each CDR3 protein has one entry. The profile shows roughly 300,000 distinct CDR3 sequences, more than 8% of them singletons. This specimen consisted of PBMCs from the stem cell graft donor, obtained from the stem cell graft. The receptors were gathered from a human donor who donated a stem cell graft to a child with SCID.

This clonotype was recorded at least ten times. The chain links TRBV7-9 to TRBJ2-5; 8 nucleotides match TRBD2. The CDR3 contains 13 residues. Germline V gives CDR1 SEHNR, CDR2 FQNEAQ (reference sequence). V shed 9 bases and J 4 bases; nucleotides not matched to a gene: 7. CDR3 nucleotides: TGTGCCAGTAAGACTAGCGAAATAGAGACCCAGTACTTC. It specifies CASKTSEIETQYF.

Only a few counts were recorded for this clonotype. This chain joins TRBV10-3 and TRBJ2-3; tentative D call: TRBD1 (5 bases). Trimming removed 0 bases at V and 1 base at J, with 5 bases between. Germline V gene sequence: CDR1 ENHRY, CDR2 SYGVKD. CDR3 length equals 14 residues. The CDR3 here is CAISESRGTDTQYF. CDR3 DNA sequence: TGTGCCATCAGTGAGTCCAGGGGCACAGATACGCAGTATTTT.

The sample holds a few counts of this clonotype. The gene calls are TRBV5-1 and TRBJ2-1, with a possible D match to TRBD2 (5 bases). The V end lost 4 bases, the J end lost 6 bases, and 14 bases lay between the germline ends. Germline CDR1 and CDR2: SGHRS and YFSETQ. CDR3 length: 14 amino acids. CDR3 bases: TGCGCCAGCAGCCTGATGACTATACCCAATGAGCAGTTCTTC. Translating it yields CASSLMTIPNEQFF.

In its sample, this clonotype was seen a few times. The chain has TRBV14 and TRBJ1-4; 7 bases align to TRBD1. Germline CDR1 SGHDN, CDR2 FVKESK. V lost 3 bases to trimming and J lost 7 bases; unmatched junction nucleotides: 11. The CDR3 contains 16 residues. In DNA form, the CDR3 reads TGTGCCAGCAGCCATCAACTCGGGGCAGGGGGTGAAAAACTGTTTTTT. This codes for CASSHQLGAGGEKLFF.